The 30 T cell receptor beta chains below all came from one sample that was sequenced in a study of blood T cells in healthy people across ages. A J-beta primer mix and a sample-barcoded 5' primer were used in a second PCR of about 6 to 12 cycles. TCRdb reprocessed the 5' RACE reads with MiXCR, giving one entry per CDR3 protein. The table has 780,000 or so distinct CDR3 sequences, more than 55% seen once. Input material: blood. These receptors originate from a man between 35 and 55 years old in good health.

V and J are TRBV3-1 and TRBJ2-3; 9 bases align to TRBD2. Germline lookup yields CDR1 LGHDT and CDR2 YNNKEL (reference sequence). Losses at the gene ends were 4 bases for V and 7 bases for J; bases not matched to a gene: 12. This CDR3 has 16 residues. In DNA, the CDR3 is TGTGCCAGCAGCCGCGCTAGCGGGGTAGCAGGAAATACGCAGTATTTT. This gives the protein CASSRASGVAGNTQYF.

The chain recombines TRBV29-1 with TRBJ2-1; TRBD2 might be the D (6 bases). V was shortened by 2 bases and J by 9 bases, with 14 bases between the two germline ends. In germline, CDR1 is SQVTM, CDR2 ANQGSEA. The CDR3 totals 13 residues. CDR3 bases: TGCAGCGTTGAACTTAGTGCGGGAAGTGAGCAGTTCTTC. Translating it yields CSVELSAGSEQFF.

V is TRBV7-9 and J is TRBJ2-2; D might be TRBD2 (5 bases). CDR1 is SEHNR and CDR2 is FQNEAQ in the germline V gene (reference sequence). V was trimmed by 2 bases and J by 3 bases, leaving 13 bases between them. CDR3 size: 16 residues. In DNA form, the CDR3 reads TGTGCCAGCAGCTTAATGGGCGGGCTCGACACCGGGGAGCTGTTTTTT. This translates into CASSLMGGLDTGELFF.

This chain joins TRBV7-2 and TRBJ1-3; TRBD1 agrees at 9 bases. V lost 5 bases and J lost 6; bases outside the gene matches: 14. The germline gives CDR1 SGHTA, CDR2 FQGNSA. The CDR3 sequence is 17 residues long. The CDR3 region is CASSRKTGGAFANTIYF. CDR3 DNA: TGTGCCAGCAGCCGAAAAACAGGGGGCGCGTTTGCAAACACCATATATTTT.

The chain couples TRBV12-3 or TRBV12-4 to TRBJ2-5; D is uncertain. This CDR3 has 11 amino acids. V gave up 5 bases and J gave up 7 bases, with 8 bases separating them. Here the CDR3 reads CASSSKATQYF. The CDR3 nucleotides are TGTGCCAGCAGTAGTAAAGCGACCCAGTACTTC.

This clonotype was detected only a few times. The V and J genes are TRBV12-3 or TRBV12-4 and TRBJ1-2; the D is unclear. This CDR3 is 15 amino acids long. V lost 6 bases, J lost 3 bases, and 17 bases lay in between. The CDR3 loop is CASRRNTPDYYGYTF. DNA for the CDR3: TGTGCCAGCAGGCGCAACACACCGGACTACTATGGCTACACCTTC.

On this clonotype: Compared with germline, one end of the junction differs, possibly owing to a read error. This chain joins TRBV13 and TRBJ1-2; D gene unclear. This CDR3 spans 12 amino acids. Germline V gives CDR1 PRHDT, CDR2 FYEKMQ (reference sequence). The CDR3 sequence: CAISLNPGGYTF. CDR3 nucleotides: TGTGCCATCAGCTTAAACCCCGGTGGCTACACCTTC.

V usage is TRBV27 and J usage is TRBJ1-5; D is perhaps TRBD1 (6 bases). Germline V gene data show CDR1 as MNHEY and CDR2 as SMNVEV (reference sequence). The V end was cut by 4 bases, the J end by 8 bases, with 21 bases between. The CDR3 runs to 16 residues. The CDR3 DNA sequence: TGTGCCAGCAGTTCCCCGCGAGGCAGGGGTGGTAAGCCCCAGCATTTT. Its protein product is CASSSPRGRGGKPQHF.

The V and J genes are TRBV6-5 and TRBJ2-7; tentative D call: TRBD1 (6 bases). Trimming removed 6 bases from V and 8 bases from J, with 26 bases in between. Germline values: CDR1 MNHEY, CDR2 SVGAGI. The CDR3 length is 16 residues. CDR3 nucleotide sequence: TGTGCCAGCAGCTCAAGTCGTATGGGACAACTATACAAGCAGTACTTC. It yields the protein CASSSSRMGQLYKQYF.

The chain joins TRBV6-2 or TRBV6-3 to TRBJ2-4; 11 nucleotides agree with TRBD2. The J call is in doubt because the DNA end fits TRBJ2-5 better. In germline, CDR1 is MNHEY, CDR2 SVGEGT. The CDR3 is made up of 18 amino acids. CDR3 nucleotide sequence: TGTGCCAGCAGCCTTTCCGGGACTAGCGGCGCCCTTAAAGAGACCCAGTACTTC. It codes for CASSLSGTSGALKETQYF.

This clonotype was seen many times. In DNA, the CDR3 is TGTGCCACCAGCAGAGAGGGAATATATGGCTACACCTTC. Protein product: CATSREGIYGYTF. The chain couples TRBV15 to TRBJ1-2; D is unclear. Germline lookup yields CDR1 LNHNV and CDR2 YYDKDF (reference sequence). CDR3 length equals 13 residues. Trimming stripped 0 bases from V and 5 bases from J, with 7 bases between.

This clonotype came up a few times. The V call is TRBV14, the J call TRBJ1-2; TRBD1 agrees at 9 bases. CDR1 and CDR2 from the germline V gene are SGHDN and FVKESK. J was trimmed by 4 bases and V by 1 base; bases with no gene match: 7. This CDR3 is built from 16 residues. Here the CDR3 reads CASSQVGTGRFYGYTF. Here the CDR3 DNA reads TGTGCCAGCAGCCAAGTCGGGACAGGGCGTTTCTATGGCTACACCTTC.

The table lists this clonotype with a few counts. The rearrangement uses TRBV5-1 and TRBJ1-1, with D perhaps TRBD1 (5 bases). CDR1 and CDR2 (germline): SGHRS, YFSETQ. CDR3 length: 15 amino acids. V lost 0 bases and J lost 3, with 12 bases in between. The CDR3 loop is CASSLGDRDDTEAFF. CDR3 nucleotide sequence: TGCGCCAGCAGCTTGGGGGACCGGGACGACACTGAAGCTTTCTTT. Drawing the rest from reference TRBV5-1 and TRBJ1-1, the complete variable domain is KAGVTQTPRYLIKTRGQQVTLSCSPISGHRSVSWYQQTPGQGLQFLFEYFSETQRNKGNFPGRFSGRQFSNSRSEMNVSTLELGDSALYLCASSLGDRDDTEAFFGQGTRLTVV.

On this clonotype: A read error may be the cause here, since a much bigger clone is one base away. The chain is built from TRBV20-1 and TRBJ2-4, with a possible D match to TRBD2 (5 bases). The CDR3 consists of 18 residues. Germline loops: CDR1 DFQATT, CDR2 SNEGSKA (reference sequence). Trimming pared 3 bases from V and 0 bases from J, leaving 21 bases between. In DNA form, the CDR3 reads TGCAGTGCTAGCCTTTATTCCGGGGTGGCACTAGCCAAAAACATTCAGTACTTC. This translates into CSASLYSGVALAKNIQYF.

The V call is TRBV6-4, the J call TRBJ2-7; the D is unclear. In germline, CDR1 is MRHNA, CDR2 SNTAGT. The CDR3 spans 15 residues. Trimming left V 5 bases short and J 5 bases short, with 19 bases between. The DNA for the CDR3 is TGTGCCAGCAGTAATTGGACGTTTTTTCGGGACGAGCAGTACTTC. Encoded protein: CASSNWTFFRDEQYF.

The rearrangement links TRBV13 to TRBJ2-7, with D unclear. The V end was cut by 0 bases, the J end by 2 bases, with 8 bases between. The V gene's germline CDR1 is PRHDT and CDR2 FYEKMQ (reference sequence). CDR3 size: 14 residues. Here the CDR3 reads CASSLGTSPYEQYF. The CDR3 DNA follows: TGTGCCAGCAGCTTAGGCACCTCCCCCTACGAGCAGTACTTC.

The rearrangement uses TRBV20-1 and TRBJ2-1; D is possibly TRBD1 or TRBD2 (5 bases each). This CDR3 has 15 residues. Germline CDR1 reads DFQATT; CDR2 reads SNEGSKA (reference sequence). Trimming took off 6 bases at V and 1 base at J, with 16 bases between the two ends. CDR3 loop: CSADPGRGSYNEQFF. In nucleotides, the CDR3 is TGCAGTGCCGATCCGGGACGGGGATCCTACAATGAGCAGTTCTTC.

The chain recombines TRBV27 with TRBJ2-1, with a tentative D call TRBD1 (6 bases). The length of the CDR3 is 16 residues. The germline V gene encodes CDR1 MNHEY and CDR2 SMNVEV (reference sequence). The ends were cut back, 5 bases at V and 7 bases at J, with 21 bases in the middle. Here the CDR3 DNA reads TGTGCCAGCAGTCCACTGGGTGGCAGGGGCGGAAATGAGCAGTTCTTC. This translates into CASSPLGGRGGNEQFF.

The CDR3 sequence: CASSLAPGEDEKLFF. The CDR3 DNA is TGTGCCAGCAGCTTAGCCCCAGGGGAGGATGAAAAACTGTTTTTT. The J gene is TRBJ1-4, the V gene TRBV13; D is perhaps TRBD1 (6 bases). Per germline, CDR1 PRHDT and CDR2 FYEKMQ (reference sequence). The CDR3 loop spans 15 amino acids. The V gene lost 1 base and the J gene lost 6 bases, with 12 bases spanning the gap.

This clonotype was picked up a small number of times. This chain joins TRBV3-1 and TRBJ2-1; 9 nucleotides match TRBD1. The V and J ends lost 1 base and 10 bases, in that order; junction bases with no gene match: 8. The CDR3 has 15 amino acids. From germline, CDR1 is LGHDT and CDR2 YNNKEL (reference sequence). CDR3 sequence (DNA): TGTGCCAGCAGCCAAGGTCCGACAGGGGGTAGGGAGCAGTTCTTC. Its translation: CASSQGPTGGREQFF.

This chain connects TRBV7-3 to TRBJ2-1; TRBD2 aligns across 7 bases. From germline, CDR1 is SGHTA and CDR2 FQGTGA. The CDR3 consists of 15 residues. Unmatched junction bases numbered 3, after V lost 0 bases and J lost 4 bases. CDR3 in amino acids: CASSLTRGDYNEQFF. CDR3 nucleotide sequence: TGTGCCAGCAGCTTAACCCGGGGGGATTACAATGAGCAGTTCTTC.

A remark on this clonotype: Compared with germline, one end of the junction differs, possibly owing to a read error. This chain connects TRBV28 to TRBJ2-6; the D call may be TRBD1 or TRBD2 (5 bases each). Looked up from germline, CDR1 is MDHEN and CDR2 is SYDVKM. The CDR3 is 17 amino acids. The CDR3 nucleotides are TGTGCCAGCAGTTCGCCGGGACGTTTCTCTGGGGCCAACGTTCTGACTTTC. This translates into CASSSPGRFSGANVLTF.

The CDR3 nucleotides read TGTGCCAGCAAGAGGGACAGTATCAATCAGCCCCAGCATTTT. Protein product: CASKRDSINQPQHF. The V and J genes are TRBV6-2 or TRBV6-3 and TRBJ1-5, with TRBD1 identical over 7 bases. The trim removed 7 bases at V and 3 bases at J, leaving 6 bases unmatched. The CDR3 has 14 amino acids. Germline CDR1 and CDR2: MNHEY and SVGEGT.

The V gene is TRBV28, the J gene TRBJ2-3; the match to TRBD1 covers 12 bases. The V gene's germline CDR1 is MDHEN and CDR2 SYDVKM. Unmatched junction bases numbered 6, after V lost 5 bases and J lost 6 bases. This CDR3 is built from 15 residues. The CDR3 sequence is CASSVPGTGGDTQYF. CDR3 DNA sequence: TGTGCCAGCAGTGTGCCCGGGACAGGGGGCGATACGCAGTATTTT.

In this sample, this clonotype turned up many times. This chain links TRBV4-3 with TRBJ2-7, with TRBD1 matching over 7 bases. The junction had 9 bases not matched to a gene; V was cut back by 3 bases and J by 1 base. The germline V gene encodes CDR1 LGHNA and CDR2 YSLEER. This CDR3 is 16 amino acids long. For the CDR3, the DNA is TGCGCCAGCAGCCAGGAGACAGGGTTTACGTCCTACGAGCAGTACTTC. It yields the protein CASSQETGFTSYEQYF.

The J gene is TRBJ2-2, the V gene TRBV20-1, with D possibly TRBD1 on 5 matching bases. V was shortened by 3 bases and J by 5 bases, with 13 bases between the two germline ends. The germline gives CDR1 DFQATT, CDR2 SNEGSKA (reference sequence). The CDR3 is 14 amino acids. CDR3 nucleotide sequence: TGCAGTGCTAGCGACAGACCGTGGACCGGGGAGCTGTTTTTT. Translated, it gives CSASDRPWTGELFF.

The chain recombines TRBV15 with TRBJ2-1; D might be TRBD1 (6 bases). There are 15 residues in the CDR3. Germline V gene data show CDR1 as LNHNV and CDR2 as YYDKDF (reference sequence). Trimming removed 1 base at V and 3 bases at J, with 10 bases between. The CDR3 spells CATSRVIQGYNEQFF. The CDR3 DNA reads TGTGCCACCAGCAGAGTAATACAGGGCTACAATGAGCAGTTCTTC.

The genes are TRBV9 and TRBJ2-6; the match to TRBD2 covers 7 bases. This CDR3 is built from 15 residues. The trim removed 7 bases at V and 0 bases at J, leaving 4 bases unmatched. Germline lookup yields CDR1 SGDLS and CDR2 YYNGEE. The chain's CDR3 is CASGGGYSGANVLTF. The CDR3, as DNA: TGTGCCAGCGGGGGAGGGTACTCTGGGGCCAACGTCCTGACTTTC.

The chain links TRBV5-1 to TRBJ2-1; D is undetermined. The CDR3 covers 13 residues. The V end lost 4 bases, the J end lost 5 bases, and 10 bases lay between the germline ends. Per the germline V gene, CDR1 is SGHRS and CDR2 is YFSETQ. The CDR3 DNA reads as TGCGCCAGCAGCCGAGACTGGGACAATGAGCAGTTCTTC. Its protein is CASSRDWDNEQFF.

This clonotype has just a few counts. The chain links TRBV10-3 to TRBJ2-7; 10 bases fit TRBD1. Losses at the gene ends were 6 bases for V and 3 bases for J; bases not matched to a gene: 2. Per the germline V gene, CDR1 is ENHRY and CDR2 is SYGVKD. This CDR3 is built from 13 residues. In nucleotides, the CDR3 is TGTGCCATCAGCAGGGACAGGGGCTACGAGCAGTACTTC. Protein: CAISRDRGYEQYF.